These T cell receptor beta chains were read from a single sample in a study of CD8 T cells in Susac syndrome. TCRdb reanalysed the immunoSEQ multiplex PCR reads using MiXCR and keeps one entry per CDR3 protein. The sample comprises under 550,000 distinct CDR3 sequences, around 85% of which are singletons, and under 0.15% rests with the top ten. The sample consisted of CD8+ T cells from PBMCs. These receptors originate from a human donor with multiple sclerosis. CDR3s include the opening cysteine and the closing phenylalanine or tryptophan. D genes are given only for firm matches. The listing skips clone size in some rows; elsewhere it reads once, few, many or a size class.

size,length,D,V,J,DNA,CDR3
.,15,.,TRBV27,TRBJ2-7,TGTGCCAGCAGTCTTACCGAGGGGCAAACCTACGAGCAGTACTTC,CASSLTEGQTYEQYF
.,14,TRBD2,TRBV6-1,TRBJ2-7,TGTGCCAGCAGTTCCGCCGGACTAGCGGGCGAGCAGTACTTC,CASSSAGLAGEQYF
few,14,TRBD2,TRBV30,TRBJ2-7,TGTGCCTGGAGTTTAGCGGGATCCGGGCGGGAGCAGTACTTC,CAWSLAGSGREQYF
.,13,.,TRBV7-9,TRBJ2-7,TGTGCCAGCAGCCCCGGGGGAACCTACGAGCAGTACTTC,CASSPGGTYEQYF
.,15,.,TRBV7-2,TRBJ2-3,TGTGCCAGCAGCCCAGGGGGAGGGAACACAGATACGCAGTATTTT,CASSPGGGNTDTQYF
.,16,TRBD1,TRBV6-6,TRBJ2-2,TGTGCCAGCAGTTATGGGGCCAGGGGGTTCTCCGGGGAGCTGTTTTTT,CASSYGARGFSGELFF
.,15,TRBD2,TRBV27,TRBJ2-7,TGTGCCAGCAGTGAATCCCTTAGCGGGGACTACGAGCAGTACTTC,CASSESLSGDYEQYF
.,14,.,TRBV11-2,TRBJ2-5,TGTGCCAGCAGCGCAGCAGTTGGGGGAGAGACCCAGTACTTC,CASSAAVGGETQYF
once,15,.,TRBV5-1,TRBJ2-1,TGCGCCAGCAGCGGGGCGGCCAGCTCCTACAATGAGCAGTTCTTC,CASSGAASSYNEQFF
.,14,.,TRBV27,TRBJ1-5,TGTGCCAGCAGTTTCGGGGGGTATGGTCAGCCCCAGCATTTT,CASSFGGYGQPQHF
.,16,.,TRBV28,TRBJ2-7,TGTGCCAGCAGTTTATCCCTCGGAGCTCCCAGGGACGAGCAGTACTTC,CASSLSLGAPRDEQYF
.,13,.,TRBV13,TRBJ1-2,TGTGCCAGCAGCTCGGGCCCTGGAGATGGCTACACCTTC,CASSSGPGDGYTF
.,13,.,TRBV29-1,TRBJ1-1,TGCAGCGTTGAAAGAACAAAGGGCACTGAAGCTTTCTTT,CSVERTKGTEAFF
.,15,.,TRBV15,TRBJ1-3,TGTGCCACCAGCAGAATTCCCATCTCTGGAGACACCATATATTTT,CATSRIPISGDTIYF
.,17,.,TRBV14,TRBJ2-7,TGTGCCAGCAGCCAAGTTTCGTCTCTCGGGAGCTCCTACGAGCAGTACTTC,CASSQVSSLGSSYEQYF
.,13,.,TRBV6-1,TRBJ2-7,TGTGCCACCCCGGGACCGCAAGCCTACGAGCAGTACTTC,CATPGPQAYEQYF
.,15,.,TRBV20-1,TRBJ1-5,TGCAGTGCTAGAGAGGGGCCCTATAGCAATCAAGAGGAGCATTTT,CSAREGPYSNQEEHF
.,13,.,TRBV3-1,TRBJ1-1,TGTGCCAGCAGCCAGGAGATGAACGCTGAAGCTTTCTTT,CASSQEMNAEAFF
.,16,.,TRBV3-1,TRBJ2-2,TGTGCCAGCAGCCAATGGCGACAGACAGAAAAGGTGGAGCTGTTTTTT,CASSQWRQTEKVELFF
.,15,.,TRBV11-2,TRBJ1-1,TGTGCCAGCAGCTTAGATTACCAGACGAACACTGAAGCTTTCTTT,CASSLDYQTNTEAFF
.,10,.,TRBV29-1,TRBJ1-2,TGCAGCGTTCGGGACTATGGCTACACCTTC,CSVRDYGYTF
once,13,.,TRBV19,TRBJ2-7,TGTGCCAGTAGTAGTTACAGTCTACGCGAGCAGTACTTC,CASSSYSLREQYF
once,15,.,TRBV5-1,TRBJ1-1,TGCGCCAGCAGCTTGGCTGGGAATCTGGAGACTGAAGCTTTCTTT,CASSLAGNLETEAFF
.,14,.,TRBV4-1,TRBJ2-7,TGCGCCAGCAGCCAGGGGCCAGGGCAAGCCGAGCAGTACTTC,CASSQGPGQAEQYF
.,20,.,TRBV4-2,TRBJ2-5,TGTGCCAGCAGCCAAGACCCACACTATTCGACAGCTAGGGCCCAAGAGACCCAGTACTTC,CASSQDPHYSTARAQETQYF
few,16,.,TRBV12-2,TRBJ1-2,TGTGCAAGTCGCTACTTTGGGGGACAGGGTAACTATGGCTACACCTTC,CASRYFGGQGNYGYTF
.,14,TRBD2,TRBV27,TRBJ2-1,TGTGCCAGCAGTCAAGCGGGAGGGTACAATGAGCAGTTCTTC,CASSQAGGYNEQFF
.,14,.,TRBV4-1,TRBJ1-5,TGCGCCAGCAGCCAAGTATCGGGTAATCAGCCCCAGCATTTT,CASSQVSGNQPQHF
once,13,.,TRBV4-1,TRBJ2-5,TGCGCCAGCAGCCAATGGGGTAGGGAGACCCAGTACTTC,CASSQWGRETQYF
many,14,.,TRBV27,TRBJ2-1,TGTGCCAGCAGCTTAGCCGGGAGCTACAATGAGCAGTTCTTC,CASSLAGSYNEQFF
.,13,TRBD1,TRBV25-1,TRBJ2-7,TGTGCCAGTTCGGGACAGGGGGCACAAGAGCAGTACTTC,CASSGQGAQEQYF
.,14,.,TRBV6-6,TRBJ2-3,TGTGCCACCACTATTTATGGTCCGGCAGATACGCAGTATTTT,CATTIYGPADTQYF
.,13,.,TRBV30,TRBJ2-7,TGTGCCTGGAGTTTGGGGGTCTCCTACGAGCAGTACTTC,CAWSLGVSYEQYF
.,15,.,TRBV14,TRBJ2-1,TGTGCCAGCAGCCAAGTAATTGGGGCTGGAAATGAGCAGTTCTTC,CASSQVIGAGNEQFF
.,13,TRBD2,TRBV27,TRBJ2-7,TGTGCCAGCAGACTCTGGGAGGGAGCCGAGCAGTACTTC,CASRLWEGAEQYF
.,14,.,TRBV9,TRBJ2-3,TGTGCCAGCAGCGGGGACGGGGCATCGGATACGCAGTATTTT,CASSGDGASDTQYF
.,21,TRBD1,TRBV11-2,TRBJ2-7,TGTGCCAGCAGCTTACATCCCGTTCAGGTGGGGAGACAGGGGGCTAGGTACGAGCAGTACTTC,CASSLHPVQVGRQGARYEQYF
.,15,TRBD2,TRBV27,TRBJ2-1,TGTGCCAGCAGTCCACAGACTAGCCCCTACAATGAGCAGTTCTTC,CASSPQTSPYNEQFF
.,17,.,TRBV6-5,TRBJ1-1,TGTGCCAGCAGTTACTTCCCGCCCCAGGCGGAGAACACTGAAGCTTTCTTT,CASSYFPPQAENTEAFF
.,15,.,TRBV7-8,TRBJ2-7,TGTGCCAGCAGCCCAGTCGCAGGGGGGTTCTACGAGCAGTACTTC,CASSPVAGGFYEQYF
.,17,.,TRBV18,TRBJ2-7,TGTGCCAGCTCACCCGCATCTACGGGTATCCTCGACCACGAGCAGTACTTC,CASSPASTGILDHEQYF
.,15,TRBD1,TRBV28,TRBJ2-3,TGTGCCAGCAGTTTAAAACAGGGGTCGCCAGATACGCAGTATTTT,CASSLKQGSPDTQYF
.,15,TRBD1,TRBV14,TRBJ2-2,TGTGCCAGCAGACGGACAGGCGAGAACACCGGGGAGCTGTTTTTT,CASRRTGENTGELFF
.,14,TRBD1,TRBV12-3/TRBV12-4,TRBJ1-1,TGTGCCAGCATGGGTCCGACAGGGTTTATTGATGCTTTCTTT,CASMGPTGFIDAFF
.,17,.,TRBV19,TRBJ2-5,TGTGCCAGTAGAAGACTGGCGAGGGGAGCCGCACAAGAGACCCAGTACTTC,CASRRLARGAAQETQYF
.,16,.,TRBV4-1,TRBJ1-3,TGCGCCAGCAGCCAAGAGGTTGACAGCTATTTGGCCACCATATATTTT,CASSQEVDSYLATIYF
once,15,.,TRBV27,TRBJ2-7,TGTGCCAGCAGTCAACCTAGGGACGGCACCTACGAGCAGTACTTC,CASSQPRDGTYEQYF
.,15,.,TRBV19,TRBJ1-5,TGTGCCAGTAGTATAGGGTGGGTCGTCAATCAGCCCCAGCATTTT,CASSIGWVVNQPQHF
.,11,.,TRBV7-6,TRBJ2-5,TGTGCCAGCCGGGATGGGGAGACCCAGTACTTC,CASRDGETQYF
.,14,TRBD1,TRBV29-1,TRBJ2-7,TGCAGCGTGGGGGGACAGGGAAACTCCTACGAGCAGTACTTC,CSVGGQGNSYEQYF
.,18,TRBD2,TRBV27,TRBJ2-3,TGTGCCAGCAGTACCATAGCGGGAGGGTTAGTTTTGGCAGATACGCAGTATTTT,CASSTIAGGLVLADTQYF
.,14,.,TRBV12-3/TRBV12-4,TRBJ2-2,TGTGCCAGCAGTTGGGACACACACACCGGGGAGCTGTTTTTT,CASSWDTHTGELFF
.,12,.,TRBV4-1,TRBJ1-2,TGCGCCAGCATGGGTGACGGCTATGGCTACACCTTC,CASMGDGYGYTF
.,15,TRBD1,TRBV5-1,TRBJ2-1,TGCGCCAGCAGCTTTGAACAGGGGATCGCGGATGAGCAGTTCTTC,CASSFEQGIADEQFF
.,14,.,TRBV18,TRBJ1-1,TGTGCCAGCTCACCAATCGCGTCCGGGTGTGGAGCTTTCTTT,CASSPIASGCGAFF
.,15,.,TRBV28,TRBJ2-3,TGTGCCAGCAGTCTCTCCAGGCTTTCCACAGATACGCAGTATTTT,CASSLSRLSTDTQYF
.,13,.,TRBV5-1,TRBJ1-6,TGCGCCAGCAGCTTTTCCTATAATTCACCCCTCCACTTT,CASSFSYNSPLHF
once,17,.,TRBV2,TRBJ2-7,TGTGCCAGCAGTGAAGAGGGAGGATTGGCGAGTTCGGACGAGCAGTACTTC,CASSEEGGLASSDEQYF
.,15,TRBD1,TRBV30,TRBJ1-2,TGTGCCGGCCTGCGGGACAGGGGCGCTAACTATGGCTACACCTTC,CAGLRDRGANYGYTF